The 7 T cell receptor beta chains below all came from one sample that was sequenced in a study of T-cell reconstitution after alpha-beta-depleted transplantation in children. Unique molecular identifiers featured in how the TCRbeta library was prepared. Via MiXCR, TCRdb re-called the PCR reads, giving one row per CDR3 protein. The table includes about 490,000 distinct CDR3 sequences, under 12% detected once. The input for sequencing was PBMCs, taken before TCRalphabeta/CD19-depleted stem cell transplant. The receptors here all came from a child aged 2 to 10 with inherited bone marrow failure, due to receive a stem cell transplant.

Of note for this clonotype: A read error may explain this, as a much larger clone is one base away. This likely comes from a read error, as the CDR3 has no conserved phenylalanine or tryptophan at its end. V and J are TRBV12-3 or TRBV12-4 and TRBJ2-5; maybe TRBD2 (5 bases). V lost 6 bases to trimming and J lost 5 bases, with 10 bases between them. The CDR3 contains 12 residues. The DNA for the CDR3 is TGTGCCAGCAGCCCAACGGGGGAGACCCAGTACTCC. Residues: CASSPTGETQYS.

This clonotype showed up many times. The J gene is TRBJ2-7, the V gene TRBV4-3; 11 bases line up with TRBD1. This CDR3 has 16 amino acids. Germline lookup yields CDR1 LGHNA and CDR2 YSLEER. Losses at the gene ends were 0 bases for V and 2 bases for J; bases not matched to a gene: 3. The CDR3 DNA is TGCGCCAGCAGCCAAGATGGGACAGGGGGGACCTACGAGCAGTACTTC. It encodes CASSQDGTGGTYEQYF.

This clonotype was recorded many times. J is TRBJ2-4 and V is TRBV4-3; TRBD2 matches 16 bases. Germline V lookup: CDR1 LGHNA, CDR2 YSLEER. V lost 1 base to trimming and J lost 6 bases; unmatched junction nucleotides: 12. This CDR3 has 20 residues. The DNA for the CDR3 is TGCGCCAGCAGCCAAGTAAATCTCCCGGGACTAGCGGGAGGGCGAAACATTCAGTACTTC. Its translation: CASSQVNLPGLAGGRNIQYF.

This clonotype showed up many times. The V gene is TRBV11-2, the J gene TRBJ2-3; 9 nucleotides line up with TRBD2. The V and J ends lost 3 bases and 3 bases, in that order; junction bases with no gene match: 1. The CDR3 has 14 residues. Per the germline V gene, CDR1 is SGHAT and CDR2 is FQNNGV. CDR3 loop: CASSLSGRTDTQYF. The CDR3 DNA reads as TGTGCCAGCAGCTTGAGCGGGAGGACAGATACGCAGTATTTT.

This clonotype has ten or more counts. This rearrangement joins TRBV7-8 to TRBJ1-3; TRBD1 might be the D (6 bases). CDR3 length equals 16 residues. CDR1 and CDR2 (germline): SGHVS, FQNEAQ. The V and J ends lost 5 bases and 0 bases respectively, with 14 bases between them. DNA for the CDR3: TGTGCCAGCAGCCCAAGGACAGCCAGCTCTGGAAACACCATATATTTT. Protein: CASSPRTASSGNTIYF.

The sample holds a few counts of this clonotype. This sequence joins TRBV6-2 or TRBV6-3 and TRBJ2-3; D call uncertain. The V gene's germline CDR1 is MNHEY and CDR2 SVGEGT. The CDR3 is 15 amino acids. Trimming pared 4 bases from V and 5 bases from J, leaving 16 bases between. In DNA, the CDR3 is TGTGCCAGCAGTTCCCGACTCCGAATTCGAGATACGCAGTATTTT. Translated, it gives CASSSRLRIRDTQYF.

This clonotype has a count of ten or more. The V and J genes are TRBV7-2 and TRBJ2-7, with 8 bases that match TRBD1. Losses at the gene ends were 4 bases for V and 1 base for J; bases not matched to a gene: 3. CDR1 and CDR2 from the germline V gene are SGHTA and FQGNSA. The CDR3 has 14 amino acids. The CDR3: CASSWTGSSYEQYF. As DNA, the CDR3 is TGTGCCAGCAGCTGGACAGGGAGTTCCTACGAGCAGTACTTC.